One and the same sample provided the 24 T cell receptor beta chains below, sequenced in a study of OX40 agonist ivuxolimab in advanced cancers. Some clones are missing from TCRdb's copy, which holds only in-frame ones; the method was immunoSEQ multiplex PCR. Of 68,000 or so clones in the sample, about 82% are singletons; the top ten hold roughly a tenth. The sequenced sample was CD4+ or CD8+ T cells sorted from blood, obtained in a trial of the OX40 agonist ivuxolimab. The source of these receptors is an adult with an advanced solid tumor such as melanoma, head and neck, liver or kidney cancer.

The chain has TRBV4-3 and TRBJ1-4; tentative D call: TRBD1 (6 bases). This CDR3 is 13 amino acids long. Germline CDR1 LGHNA, CDR2 YSLEER. Deletions cut 1 base from V and 6 bases from J, with 6 bases between. CDR3 sequence reads: CASSQGGHEKLFF. The CDR3 DNA is TGCGCCAGCAGCCAAGGGGGGCATGAAAAACTGTTTTTT.

This sequence joins TRBV5-5 and TRBJ1-4; weak D call: TRBD1 (6 bases). This CDR3 comprises 14 residues. Trimming removed 4 bases at V and 5 bases at J, with 12 bases between. Germline-derived CDR1 and CDR2 are SGHKS and YYEKEE (reference sequence). The CDR3 nucleotides are TGTGCCAGCAGCCGGGACACTACAAATGAAAAACTGTTTTTT. Translating gives CASSRDTTNEKLFF. Full variable domain (outside the CDR3, taken from reference TRBV5-5 and TRBJ1-4): DAGVTQSPTHLIKTRGQQVTLRCSPISGHKSVSWYQQVLGQGPQFIFQYYEKEERGRGNFPDRFSARQFPNYSSELNVNALLLGDSALYLCASSRDTTNEKLFFGSGTQLSVL.

This chain uses TRBV6-4 with TRBJ2-1; 12 positions match TRBD2. V shed 3 bases and J 2 bases; nucleotides not matched to a gene: 2. Germline assignment: CDR1 MRHNA and CDR2 SNTAGT. The CDR3 totals 16 residues. The chain's CDR3 is CASSERTSGAYNEQFF. The CDR3 bases are TGTGCCAGCAGTGAACGGACTAGCGGGGCCTACAATGAGCAGTTCTTC.

This CDR3 is CAWSVGGEQYF. The CDR3, as DNA: TGTGCCTGGAGTGTAGGGGGGGAGCAGTACTTC. This chain links TRBV30 with TRBJ2-5; D might be TRBD2 (7 bases). The CDR3 consists of 11 residues. Trimming pared 0 bases from V and 11 bases from J, leaving 10 bases between. Germline assignment: CDR1 GTSNPN and CDR2 SVGIG (reference sequence).

The chain links TRBV5-1 to TRBJ2-5; 12 bases align to TRBD2. From germline, CDR1 is SGHRS and CDR2 YFSETQ. J was trimmed by 5 bases and V by 6 bases; bases with no gene match: 11. This CDR3 is built from 16 residues. CDR3 nucleotide sequence: TGCGCCAGCACCGAGGGGACTAGCGGGTTCCAGGAGACCCAGTACTTC. It yields the protein CASTEGTSGFQETQYF.

This clone was counted a few times. The chain links TRBV6-6 to TRBJ2-1; unclear D gene. This CDR3 is built from 15 residues. Looked up from germline, CDR1 is MNHNY and CDR2 is SVGAGI (reference sequence). Trimming removed 0 bases from V and 3 bases from J, with 9 bases in between. CDR3 residues: CASSYSQQVYNEQFF. The CDR3 coding sequence is TGTGCCAGCAGTTACTCCCAGCAAGTCTACAATGAGCAGTTCTTC.

The V gene is TRBV7-2, the J gene TRBJ2-2; D not certain. V gave up 1 base and J gave up 7 bases, with 13 bases separating them. This CDR3 comprises 15 residues. Germline assignment: CDR1 SGHTA and CDR2 FQGNSA. In nucleotides, the CDR3 is TGTGCCAGCAGCTTAGGGCCCCGAAAGGGCGGGGAGCTGTTTTTT. Translated: CASSLGPRKGGELFF.

J is TRBJ2-3 and V is TRBV7-2, with 7 bases lining up with TRBD2. The CDR3 loop spans 14 amino acids. Germline V gene data show CDR1 as SGHTA and CDR2 as FQGNSA. J lost 0 bases, V lost 8 bases, and 5 bases had no gene match. CDR3 nucleotide sequence: TGTGCCAGCCGGGAGGATCCTAGCACAGATACGCAGTATTTT. Amino acid sequence: CASREDPSTDTQYF. The complete variable domain, with remaining parts taken from reference TRBV7-2 and TRBJ2-3, reads GAGVSQSPSNKVTEKGKDVELRCDPISGHTALYWYRQSLGQGLEFLIYFQGNSAPDKSGLPSDRFSAERTGGSVSTLTIQRTQQEDSAVYLCASREDPSTDTQYFGPGTRLTVL.

The chain employs TRBV29-1 and TRBJ1-5; D possibly corresponds to TRBD1 (5 bases). V dropped 7 bases and J dropped 5 bases, with 12 bases sitting between them. The CDR3 covers 12 residues. Germline CDR1 reads SQVTM; CDR2 reads ANQGSEA. The CDR3 DNA sequence: TGCAGCGCACAGGCCCCCGATCAGCCCCAGCATTTT. Translation: CSAQAPDQPQHF.

This sequence joins TRBV5-1 and TRBJ1-2; D gene uncertain. The CDR3 sequence is 14 residues long. The germline CDR1 and CDR2 sequences are SGHRS and YFSETQ. V lost 1 base and J lost 3, with 10 bases in between. CDR3 DNA: TGCGCCAGCAGCTTGAACGGCCGAGACTATGGCTACACCTTC. Protein sequence: CASSLNGRDYGYTF.

This chain's CDR3 is CASTTSRGEKLFF. DNA of the CDR3: TGTGCCAGCACGACGTCTAGAGGGGAAAAACTGTTTTTT. This chain uses TRBV6-1 with TRBJ1-4; D is undetermined. The CDR3 consists of 13 residues. With 7 bases removed from V and 8 bases from J, the gap between germline ends came to 14 bases. Germline V gene lookup returns CDR1 MNHNS and CDR2 SASEGT.

This sequence joins TRBV4-3 and TRBJ2-3; no clear D. The length of the CDR3 is 13 residues. The germline V gene has CDR1 LGHNA and CDR2 YSLEER. V lost 1 base, J lost 8 bases, and 10 bases lay in between. Written as DNA, the CDR3 is TGCGCCAGCAGCCAAGCGCGGCTAGTTACGCAGTATTTT. Translation gives CASSQARLVTQYF.

The rearrangement links TRBV30 to TRBJ1-1; 9 bases agree with TRBD1. After removal of 5 bases from V and 5 bases from J, the junction contained 9 bases not matched to a gene. The CDR3 sequence is 14 residues long. Germline CDR1 reads GTSNPN; CDR2 reads SVGIG (reference sequence). CDR3 nucleotides: TGTGCCTGGGAACAGGGGGCGGGAGGGACTGAAGCTTTCTTT. The encoded protein is CAWEQGAGGTEAFF.

The V and J genes are TRBV5-1 and TRBJ2-3; D unclear. CDR3 length: 14 amino acids. Trimming pared 0 bases from V and 3 bases from J, leaving 8 bases between. Germline V gene data show CDR1 as SGHRS and CDR2 as YFSETQ. CDR3 amino acids: CASSLGQATDTQYF. In nucleotides, the CDR3 is TGCGCCAGCAGCTTGGGTCAGGCGACAGATACGCAGTATTTT.

The chain employs TRBV21-1 and TRBJ2-5. TRBV21-1 is tagged as a pseudogene. The CDR3 covers 13 residues. DNA of the CDR3: TGTGCCGGATGTTTGTGTCAGGACGAGACCCAGTACTTC. Translation gives CAGCLCQDETQYF.

This clone was recorded a few times. The chain joins TRBV5-1 to TRBJ2-1; TRBD2 agrees at 12 bases. V trimming: 0 bases; J trimming: 4 bases; junction bases outside the gene matches: 8. CDR1 SGHRS and CDR2 YFSETQ come from the germline V gene. The CDR3 extends over 18 amino acids. The CDR3 DNA follows: TGCGCCAGCAGCTTGGGACTAGCGGGGGCACTACTATACAATGAGCAGTTCTTC. Its protein product is CASSLGLAGALLYNEQFF.

There are a few counts of this clone. The chain is built from TRBV5-1 and TRBJ1-2, with D tentatively TRBD1 (5 bases). V dropped 4 bases and J dropped 8 bases, with 18 bases sitting between them. There are 14 residues in the CDR3. The germline V gene encodes CDR1 SGHRS and CDR2 YFSETQ. As DNA, the CDR3 is TGCGCCAGCAGCCCGGGACCTTCGGGCAAGGGCTACACCTTC. This translates into CASSPGPSGKGYTF. Looking up the rest from reference TRBV5-1 and TRBJ1-2 gives the full variable domain: KAGVTQTPRYLIKTRGQQVTLSCSPISGHRSVSWYQQTPGQGLQFLFEYFSETQRNKGNFPGRFSGRQFSNSRSEMNVSTLELGDSALYLCASSPGPSGKGYTFGSGTRLTVV.

The chain couples TRBV5-4 to TRBJ2-5; 10 positions match TRBD2. The ends lost 4 bases at V and 2 bases at J; junction bases unmatched: 5. The CDR3 consists of 15 residues. Germline values: CDR1 SGHNT, CDR2 YYREEE (reference sequence). CDR3 loop: CASSPAGGRQETQYF. DNA for the CDR3: TGTGCCAGCAGCCCAGCGGGGGGGCGACAAGAGACCCAGTACTTC.

The rearrangement uses TRBV7-2 and TRBJ2-7; D unclear. The germline V gene has CDR1 SGHTA and CDR2 FQGNSA. V lost 5 bases and J 7 bases, leaving 9 bases between the germline ends. This CDR3 contains 11 residues. CDR3 protein: CASSDLGEQYF. CDR3 DNA sequence: TGTGCCAGCAGCGACCTGGGGGAGCAGTACTTC.

The chain combines TRBV2 with TRBJ1-1; perhaps TRBD1 as D (6 bases). Germline V gene lookup returns CDR1 SNHLY and CDR2 FYNNEI. V shed 6 bases and J shed 9 bases, with 17 bases lying between them. CDR3 length: 13 amino acids. The CDR3 region has the DNA TGTGCCAGCAGCGAAAGGGGGGGGCGCAAAGCTTTCTTT. It encodes CASSERGGRKAFF.

The genes are TRBV19 and TRBJ2-3; D remains unclear. Germline values: CDR1 LNHDA, CDR2 SQIVND (reference sequence). The CDR3 sequence is 14 residues long. Trimming removed 3 bases from V and 0 bases from J, with 7 bases in between. DNA of the CDR3: TGTGCCAGTAGTATGACATCTAGCACAGATACGCAGTATTTT. Translation gives CASSMTSSTDTQYF.

The chain uses TRBV7-9 and TRBJ1-2, with D hard to call. Trimming took off 5 bases at V and 4 bases at J, with 11 bases between the two ends. Germline V CDR1 and CDR2: SEHNR, FQNEAQ (reference sequence). There are 13 residues in the CDR3. CDR3 DNA: TGTGCCAGCAGCGTGGACGTTTCCTATGGCTACACCTTC. Its protein product is CASSVDVSYGYTF. The entire variable domain, with the rest obtained from reference TRBV7-9 and TRBJ1-2, is as follows: DTGVSQNPRHKITKRGQNVTFRCDPISEHNRLYWYRQTLGQGPEFLTYFQNEAQLEKSRLLSDRFSAERPKGSFSTLEIQRTEQGDSAMYLCASSVDVSYGYTFGSGTRLTVV.

This clone was detected once. The V gene is TRBV29-1, the J gene TRBJ2-5; 7 nucleotides align to TRBD1. The J call could be wrong; TRBJ2-7 is a better fit for the DNA end. The germline gives CDR1 SQVTM, CDR2 ANQGSEA. The CDR3 sequence is 12 residues long. The CDR3 region is CSVDRQGYEQYF. CDR3 sequence (DNA): TGCAGCGTTGATCGACAGGGCTACGAGCAGTACTTC.

This rearrangement joins TRBV5-1 to TRBJ1-3; a possible D gene is TRBD1 (6 bases). In germline, CDR1 is SGHRS, CDR2 YFSETQ. The CDR3 runs 16 residues. V shed 0 bases and J shed 0 bases, with 10 bases lying between them. The CDR3 sequence is CASSLVQGYSGNTIYF. CDR3 sequence (DNA): TGCGCCAGCAGCTTGGTACAGGGCTACTCTGGAAACACCATATATTTT.